This T cell receptor (beta chain) was obtained from a study of beta chain features in type 1 diabetes. Isolated RNA was reverse transcribed in full, so expressed TCRB transcripts were sequenced. The data were produced by immunoSEQ multiplex PCR, yet TCRdb's version contains in-frame clones alone and is incomplete. The sample includes under 90,000 clones, 30% to 35% of them seen just once. This clone was detected only once. The CDR3 extends over 13 amino acids. Germline loops: CDR1 SGHTA, CDR2 FQGNSA. The V end lost 4 bases, the J end lost 1 base, and 7 bases lay between the germline ends. This receptor was taken from a woman between 18 and 29 years old in good health. V gene TRBV7-2 combines with J gene TRBJ1-2; D uncertain. Sequenced material: stem cell memory CD4+ T cells from blood. The CDR3 DNA is TGTGCCAGCAGCTCAGGCAGTAACTATGGCTACACCTTC. It specifies CASSSGSNYGYTF.